The next 20 T cell receptor beta chains were all read from a single sample in a study of T cell repertoires in cytomegalovirus infection. TCRdb passed the reads through MiXCR, listing each CDR3 protein once. The sample has around 500,000 distinct CDR3 sequences, under 45% seen once. No antigens are known for them. Sequenced here: cultured PBMCs, sampled from culture after CMV antigen stimulation. These receptor sequences come from a human donor in good health (CMV status not recorded). Some clones in this sample may be carry-over from other donors' samples.

This clonotype was detected only a few times. V and J are TRBV6-8 and TRBJ1-2, with D perhaps matching TRBD1 (5 bases). Germline V lookup: CDR1 MNHGY, CDR2 SAAAGT. V was trimmed by 4 bases and J by 3 bases, leaving 15 bases between them. The length of the CDR3 is 15 residues. Here the CDR3 DNA reads TGTGCCAGCAGTTCACGGGGGGGAAGTGACTATGGCTACACCTTC. Residues: CASSSRGGSDYGYTF.

This clonotype appeared a few times. The rearrangement links TRBV7-2 to TRBJ2-4; D is undetermined. V was shortened by 1 base and J by 10 bases, with 5 bases between the two germline ends. The germline gives CDR1 SGHTA, CDR2 FQGNSA. The length of the CDR3 is 11 residues. In nucleotides, the CDR3 is TGTGCCAGCAGCTTAGGGCAAATTCAGTACTTC. As protein: CASSLGQIQYF.

This chain joins TRBV7-9 and TRBJ1-6; D not certain. V was trimmed by 5 bases and J by 10 bases, leaving 18 bases between them. This CDR3 has 15 residues. Per germline, CDR1 SEHNR and CDR2 FQNEAQ (reference sequence). The CDR3 nucleotides are TGTGCCAGCAGCCCCCCTTGGGCCGGAGAATCACCCCTCCACTTT. Its protein is CASSPPWAGESPLHF.

This clonotype turned up a few times. This chain uses TRBV6-2 or TRBV6-3 with TRBJ2-1; TRBD2 aligns across 10 bases. This CDR3 is built from 14 residues. The germline V gene has CDR1 MNHEY and CDR2 SVGEGT. V was clipped by 6 bases and J by 2 bases; unmatched bases: 1. The DNA of the CDR3 is TGTGCCAGCAGGGGACTAGCGCCCTACAATGAGCAGTTCTTC. Amino acids: CASRGLAPYNEQFF.

This clonotype was recorded once. This sequence joins TRBV20-1 and TRBJ2-1; a weak D match, TRBD1 (5 bases). V was cut by 5 bases and J by 5 bases, with 13 bases left in between. The CDR3 has 13 residues. Germline loops: CDR1 DFQATT, CDR2 SNEGSKA (reference sequence). As DNA, the CDR3 is TGCAGTGCTCCCAGGGCCATAGACAATGAGCAGTTCTTC. Its protein is CSAPRAIDNEQFF.

This clonotype occurred a few times. V is TRBV11-2 and J is TRBJ2-1, with D perhaps matching TRBD2 (5 bases). The germline V and J ends were trimmed by 5 bases and 8 bases, with 25 bases remaining between them. CDR3 length equals 17 residues. CDR1 is SGHAT, CDR2 FQNNGV, per germline. CDR3 in DNA: TGTGCCAGCAGCCAATCCCCCGTGTCAGCCCTGGAGGATGAGCAGTTCTTC. Protein product: CASSQSPVSALEDEQFF. The whole variable domain, remainder taken from reference TRBV11-2 and TRBJ2-1, is EAGVAQSPRYKIIEKRQSVAFWCNPISGHATLYWYQQILGQGPKLLIQFQNNGVVDDSQLPKDRFSAERLKGVDSTLKIQPAKLEDSAVYLCASSQSPVSALEDEQFFGPGTRLTVL.

To note about this clonotype: One end of the junction is discordant with germline, which a read error may explain. The V gene is TRBV5-1, the J gene TRBJ2-5, with D unclear. In germline, CDR1 is SGHRS, CDR2 YFSETQ. This CDR3 is 15 amino acids long. DNA for the CDR3: TGCGCCAGCAGCCCTGACGGCCGGCCCCAAGAGACCGAGTACTTC. This codes for CASSPDGRPQETEYF.

This clonotype turned up a few times. This chain joins TRBV7-6 and TRBJ2-3, with TRBD1 as a possible D gene (5 bases). There are 17 residues in the CDR3. Per the germline V gene, CDR1 is SGHVS and CDR2 is FNYEAQ. Trimming shortened V by 6 bases and J by 0 bases, and 19 bases separated the two germline ends. The chain's CDR3 is CASRGPFGVASTDTQYF. CDR3 nucleotide sequence: TGTGCCAGCAGGGGGCCGTTTGGGGTTGCTAGCACAGATACGCAGTATTTT.

This clonotype has just a few counts. V is TRBV6-5 and J is TRBJ1-1; D uncertain. Germline values: CDR1 MNHEY, CDR2 SVGAGI. The V gene lost 0 bases and the J gene lost 4 bases, with 12 bases spanning the gap. The CDR3 runs to 15 residues. The CDR3 DNA reads TGTGCCAGCAGTTACTCGCCCGGCAGCGGCACTGAAGCTTTCTTT. Translation: CASSYSPGSGTEAFF.

This clonotype was found a few times. The chain has TRBV10-3 and TRBJ1-6, with 7 bases that match TRBD1. The CDR3 is made up of 15 amino acids. V lost 6 bases to trimming and J lost 9 bases; unmatched junction nucleotides: 11. Germline V gives CDR1 ENHRY, CDR2 SYGVKD. This CDR3 reads CAIREGGRGISPLHF. In DNA, the CDR3 is TGTGCCATCAGGGAAGGGGGCCGGGGGATTTCACCCCTCCACTTT.

This clonotype was seen only a few times. The V gene is TRBV19, the J gene TRBJ2-1, with 9 bases identical to TRBD2. J was trimmed by 8 bases and V by 5 bases; bases with no gene match: 7. Per germline, CDR1 LNHDA and CDR2 SQIVND (reference sequence). The CDR3 spans 14 residues. In DNA form, the CDR3 reads TGTGCCAGTAGTGCAGGACTAGCGATGGATGAGCAGTTCTTC. Protein product: CASSAGLAMDEQFF.

This rearrangement joins TRBV6-1 to TRBJ1-3, with D possibly matching TRBD1 (5 bases). The V end lost 3 bases, the J end lost 2 bases, and 26 bases lay between the germline ends. Germline V gene data show CDR1 as MNHNS and CDR2 as SASEGT. This CDR3 spans 20 amino acids. CDR3 amino acids: CASSETGTGLFSAAGNTIYF. The CDR3 DNA reads TGTGCCAGCAGTGAGACCGGGACGGGACTTTTTTCAGCCGCTGGAAACACCATATATTTT.

This clonotype was detected only a few times. The chain has TRBV7-2 and TRBJ2-1; D gene ambiguous. Germline V gives CDR1 SGHTA, CDR2 FQGNSA. This CDR3 spans 15 amino acids. V was trimmed by 0 bases and J by 1 base, leaving 7 bases between them. CDR3 sequence: CASSLALRSYNEQFF. The CDR3 DNA sequence: TGTGCCAGCAGCTTAGCCTTAAGATCCTACAATGAGCAGTTCTTC.

In its sample, this clonotype was seen a few times. The chain uses TRBV6-1 and TRBJ2-7, with D maybe TRBD1 (6 bases). Germline lookup yields CDR1 MNHNS and CDR2 SASEGT. V lost 6 bases, J lost 1 base, and 16 bases lay in between. The CDR3 extends over 15 amino acids. CDR3 sequence: CASRLGQMLSYEQYF. For the CDR3, the DNA is TGTGCCAGCAGGCTAGGACAGATGCTTTCCTACGAGCAGTACTTC.

V gene TRBV7-9 combines with J gene TRBJ2-7; no clear D. The length of the CDR3 is 12 residues. With 2 bases removed from V and 6 bases from J, the gap between germline ends came to 8 bases. Germline-derived CDR1 and CDR2 are SEHNR and FQNEAQ (reference sequence). Written as DNA, the CDR3 is TGTGCCAGCAGCTTACGGTCTGGCGAGCAGTACTTC. Translation: CASSLRSGEQYF.

This clonotype occurred a few times. The rearrangement uses TRBV12-3 or TRBV12-4 and TRBJ2-5; 9 nucleotides align to TRBD1. V shed 2 bases and J 1 base; nucleotides not matched to a gene: 8. The length of the CDR3 is 17 residues. This CDR3 is CASSLPGQGFAQETQYF. As DNA, the CDR3 is TGTGCCAGCAGTTTACCGGGACAGGGTTTTGCCCAAGAGACCCAGTACTTC.

The chain carries TRBV27 and TRBJ2-3; no reliable D call. This CDR3 spans 13 amino acids. Trimming pared 10 bases from V and 2 bases from J, leaving 13 bases between. Germline lookup yields CDR1 MNHEY and CDR2 SMNVEV (reference sequence). The CDR3 nucleotides are TGTGCCAAGAACAGAGGTTACACAGATACGCAGTATTTT. Translation gives CAKNRGYTDTQYF.

The chain couples TRBV19 to TRBJ2-1; 11 bases align to TRBD2. V lost 5 bases to trimming and J lost 12 bases; unmatched junction nucleotides: 6. The CDR3 consists of 13 residues. From germline, CDR1 is LNHDA and CDR2 SQIVND (reference sequence). In DNA, the CDR3 is TGTGCCAGTAGTCCGGGACTAGCGGCTCGGCAGTTCTTC. Translation gives CASSPGLAARQFF.

The chain couples TRBV20-1 to TRBJ1-5, with 7 bases that match TRBD1. Per germline, CDR1 DFQATT and CDR2 SNEGSKA (reference sequence). This CDR3 comprises 16 residues. V was pared by 2 bases and J by 0 bases, with 7 bases of the junction left unmatched. The CDR3 region has the DNA TGCAGTGCTAGATCAGGGGGGGGTTATAGCAATCAGCCCCAGCATTTT. It specifies CSARSGGGYSNQPQHF.

The chain joins TRBV6-6 to TRBJ2-1; D possibly uses TRBD1 or TRBD2 (5 bases each). The germline V gene encodes CDR1 MNHNY and CDR2 SVGAGI (reference sequence). Trimming removed 5 bases at V and 2 bases at J, with 13 bases between. This CDR3 comprises 15 residues. The CDR3 DNA reads as TGTGCCAGCAGTCCCACAGGACTTACCTACAATGAGCAGTTCTTC. Its translation is CASSPTGLTYNEQFF.